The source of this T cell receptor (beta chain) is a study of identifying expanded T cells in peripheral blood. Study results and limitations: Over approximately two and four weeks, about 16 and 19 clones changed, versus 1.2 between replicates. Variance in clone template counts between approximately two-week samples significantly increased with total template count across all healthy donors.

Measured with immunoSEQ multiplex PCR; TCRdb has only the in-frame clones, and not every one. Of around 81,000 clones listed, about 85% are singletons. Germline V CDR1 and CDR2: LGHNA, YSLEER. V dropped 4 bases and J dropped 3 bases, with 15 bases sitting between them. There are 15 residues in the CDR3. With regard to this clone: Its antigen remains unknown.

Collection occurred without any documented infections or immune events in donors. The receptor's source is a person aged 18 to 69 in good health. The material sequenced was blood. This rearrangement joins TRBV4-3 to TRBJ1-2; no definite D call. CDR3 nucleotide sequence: TGCGCCAGCAGCCCGGAGGCTTTGGGGTACTATGGCTACACCTTC. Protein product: CASSPEALGYYGYTF.